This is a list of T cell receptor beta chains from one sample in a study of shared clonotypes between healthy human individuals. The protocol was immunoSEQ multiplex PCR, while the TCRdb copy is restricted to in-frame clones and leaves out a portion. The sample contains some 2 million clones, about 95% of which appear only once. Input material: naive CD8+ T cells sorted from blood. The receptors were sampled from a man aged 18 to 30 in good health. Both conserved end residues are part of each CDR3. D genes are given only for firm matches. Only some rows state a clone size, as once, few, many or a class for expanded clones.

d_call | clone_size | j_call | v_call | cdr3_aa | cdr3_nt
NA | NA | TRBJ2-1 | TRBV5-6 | CASSLGADYNEQFF | TGTGCCAGCAGCTTAGGAGCCGACTACAATGAGCAGTTCTTC
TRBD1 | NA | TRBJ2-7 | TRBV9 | CASSGTGDNEQYF | TGTGCCAGCAGCGGGACAGGGGACAACGAGCAGTACTTC
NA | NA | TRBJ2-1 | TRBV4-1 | CASSQEGRNRLNEQFF | TGCGCCAGCAGCCAAGAAGGGAGGAATCGCCTCAATGAGCAGTTCTTC
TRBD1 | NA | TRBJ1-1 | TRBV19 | CASSKRQGVTEAFF | TGTGCCAGTAGTAAACGACAGGGGGTCACTGAAGCTTTCTTT
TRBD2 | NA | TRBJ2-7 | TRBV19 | CASSDGLVPNEQYF | TGTGCCAGTAGTGATGGACTAGTTCCCAACGAGCAGTACTTC
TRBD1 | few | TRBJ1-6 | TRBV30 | CAWSSGTGVSPLHF | TGTGCCTGGAGCTCGGGGACAGGGGTTTCACCCCTCCACTTT
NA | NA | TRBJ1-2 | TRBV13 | CASSSQGSYGYTF | TGTGCCAGCAGCTCCCAGGGCTCCTATGGCTACACCTTC
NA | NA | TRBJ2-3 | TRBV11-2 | CASSLGWPPGPTDTQYF | TGTGCCAGCAGCTTAGGGTGGCCTCCCGGCCCCACAGATACGCAGTATTTT
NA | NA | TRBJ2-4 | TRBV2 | CASNLAVGTVRNIQYF | TGTGCCAGCAATCTCGCGGTCGGTACGGTTAGAAACATTCAGTACTTC
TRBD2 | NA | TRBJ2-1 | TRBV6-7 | CASPGLAGVEQFF | TGTGCCAGCCCGGGACTAGCGGGAGTTGAGCAGTTCTTC
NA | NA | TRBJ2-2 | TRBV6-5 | CASAQGGGNTGELFF | TGTGCCAGCGCCCAGGGAGGCGGGAACACCGGGGAGCTGTTTTTT
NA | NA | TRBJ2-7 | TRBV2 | CASRARLNPTYEQYF | TGTGCCAGCAGGGCCAGATTAAACCCTACCTACGAGCAGTACTTC
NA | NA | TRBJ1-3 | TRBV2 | CASSDAEGSGNTIYF | TGTGCCAGCAGTGATGCAGAGGGCTCTGGAAACACCATATATTTT